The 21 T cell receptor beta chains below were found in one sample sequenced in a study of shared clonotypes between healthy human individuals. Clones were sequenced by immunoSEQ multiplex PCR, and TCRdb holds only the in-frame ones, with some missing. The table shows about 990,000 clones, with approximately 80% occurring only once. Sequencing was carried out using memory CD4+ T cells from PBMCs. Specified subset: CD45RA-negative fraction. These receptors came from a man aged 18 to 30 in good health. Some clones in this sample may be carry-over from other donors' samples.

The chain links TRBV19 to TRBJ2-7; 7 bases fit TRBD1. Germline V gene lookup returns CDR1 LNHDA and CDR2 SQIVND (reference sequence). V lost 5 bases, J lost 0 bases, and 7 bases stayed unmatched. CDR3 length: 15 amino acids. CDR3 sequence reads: CASSSTGTDSYEQYF. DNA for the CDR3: TGTGCCAGTAGTTCTACCGGGACAGACTCCTACGAGCAGTACTTC.

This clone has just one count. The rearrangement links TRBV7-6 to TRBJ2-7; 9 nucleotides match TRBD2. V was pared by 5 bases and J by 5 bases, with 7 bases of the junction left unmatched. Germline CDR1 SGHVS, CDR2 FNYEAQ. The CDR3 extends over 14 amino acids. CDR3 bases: TGTGCCAGCAGCACCGAGCGGGAGGCCAACGAGCAGTACTTC. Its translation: CASSTEREANEQYF.

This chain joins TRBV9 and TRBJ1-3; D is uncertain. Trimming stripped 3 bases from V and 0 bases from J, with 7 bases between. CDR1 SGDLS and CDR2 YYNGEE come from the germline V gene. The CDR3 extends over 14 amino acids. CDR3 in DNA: TGTGCCAGCAGCGCCGGAGACTCTGGAAACACCATATATTTT. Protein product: CASSAGDSGNTIYF.

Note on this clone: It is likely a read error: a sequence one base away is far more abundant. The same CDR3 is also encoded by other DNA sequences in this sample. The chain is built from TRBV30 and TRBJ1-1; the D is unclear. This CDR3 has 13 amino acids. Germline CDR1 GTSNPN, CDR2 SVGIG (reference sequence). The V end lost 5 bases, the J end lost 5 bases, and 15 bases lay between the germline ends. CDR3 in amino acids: CAWSRTAGTEAFF. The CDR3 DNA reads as TGTGCCTGGTCCCGAACAGCTGGGACTGAAGCTTTCTTT.

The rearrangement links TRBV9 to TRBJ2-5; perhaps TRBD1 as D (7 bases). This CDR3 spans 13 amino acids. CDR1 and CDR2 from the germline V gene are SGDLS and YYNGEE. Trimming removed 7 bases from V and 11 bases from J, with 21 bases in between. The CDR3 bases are TGTGCCAGCGGACAGGATGCGAGGGGGGCTCAGTACTTC. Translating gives CASGQDARGAQYF.

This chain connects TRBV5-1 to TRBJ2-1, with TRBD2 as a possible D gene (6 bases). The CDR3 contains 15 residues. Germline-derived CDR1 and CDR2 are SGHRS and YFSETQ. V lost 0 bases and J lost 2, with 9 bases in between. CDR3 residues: CASSLGGTAYNEQFF. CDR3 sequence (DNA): TGCGCCAGCAGCTTGGGCGGGACGGCCTACAATGAGCAGTTCTTC.

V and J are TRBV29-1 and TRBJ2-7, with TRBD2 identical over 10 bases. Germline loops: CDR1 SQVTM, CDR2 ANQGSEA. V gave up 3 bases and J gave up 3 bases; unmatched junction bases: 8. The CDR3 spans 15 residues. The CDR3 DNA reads TGCAGCGTTGAGTTACCTAGCGGGGGATACTACGAGCAGTACTTC. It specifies CSVELPSGGYYEQYF.

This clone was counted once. CDR3 sequence: CASSLRGEGTGELFF. CDR3 sequence (DNA): TGCGCCAGCAGCCTCCGGGGCGAGGGCACCGGGGAGCTGTTTTTT. The chain links TRBV5-1 to TRBJ2-2; D is tentatively TRBD1 or TRBD2 (5 bases each). Looked up from germline, CDR1 is SGHRS and CDR2 is YFSETQ. The CDR3 runs to 15 residues. Deletions cut 4 bases from V and 4 bases from J, with 14 bases between.

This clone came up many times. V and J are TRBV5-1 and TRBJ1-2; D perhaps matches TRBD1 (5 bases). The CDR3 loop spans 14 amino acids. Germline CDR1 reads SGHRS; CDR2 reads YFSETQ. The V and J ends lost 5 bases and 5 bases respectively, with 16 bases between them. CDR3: CASRPLPGNYGYTF. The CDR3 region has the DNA TGCGCCAGCAGACCCCTACCAGGGAATTATGGCTACACCTTC.

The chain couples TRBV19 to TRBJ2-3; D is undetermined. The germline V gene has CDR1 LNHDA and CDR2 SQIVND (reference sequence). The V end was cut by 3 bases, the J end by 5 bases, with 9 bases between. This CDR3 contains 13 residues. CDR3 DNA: TGTGCCAGTAGTATGTCCCCCAGAGATACGCAGTATTTT. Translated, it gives CASSMSPRDTQYF.

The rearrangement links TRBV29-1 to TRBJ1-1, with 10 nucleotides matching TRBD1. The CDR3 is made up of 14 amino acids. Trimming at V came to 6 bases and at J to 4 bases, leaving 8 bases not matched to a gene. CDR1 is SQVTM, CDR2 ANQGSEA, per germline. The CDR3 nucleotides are TGCAGCGTCGCTGCCGGGACAGGGGCCACTGAAGCTTTCTTT. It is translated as CSVAAGTGATEAFF.

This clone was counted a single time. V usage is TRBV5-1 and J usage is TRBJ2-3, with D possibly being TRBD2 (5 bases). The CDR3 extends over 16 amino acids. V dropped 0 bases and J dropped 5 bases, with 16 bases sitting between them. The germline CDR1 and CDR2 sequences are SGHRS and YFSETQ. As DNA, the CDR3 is TGCGCCAGCAGCTTGGTAGCGCTGAACGATCAAGATACGCAGTATTTT. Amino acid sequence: CASSLVALNDQDTQYF.

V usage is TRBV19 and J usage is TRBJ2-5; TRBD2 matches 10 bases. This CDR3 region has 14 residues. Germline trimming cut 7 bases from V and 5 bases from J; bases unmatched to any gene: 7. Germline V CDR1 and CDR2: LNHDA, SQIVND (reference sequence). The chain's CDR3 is CASTNSAGGETQYF. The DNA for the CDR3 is TGTGCCAGTACCAACTCAGCGGGGGGGGAGACCCAGTACTTC.

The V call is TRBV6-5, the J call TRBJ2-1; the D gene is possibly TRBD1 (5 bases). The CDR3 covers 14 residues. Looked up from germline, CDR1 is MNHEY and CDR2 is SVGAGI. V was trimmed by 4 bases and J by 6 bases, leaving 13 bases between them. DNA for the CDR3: TGTGCCAGCAGTTGGGCAGGGATTGGCAATGAGCAGTTCTTC. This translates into CASSWAGIGNEQFF.

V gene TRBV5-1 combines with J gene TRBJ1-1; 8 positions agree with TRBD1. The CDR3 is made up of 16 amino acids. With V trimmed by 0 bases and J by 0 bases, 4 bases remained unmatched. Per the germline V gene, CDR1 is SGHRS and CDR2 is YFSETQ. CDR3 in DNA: TGCGCCAGCAGCTTGGAGCCAGGGGGCCTGAACACTGAAGCTTTCTTT. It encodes CASSLEPGGLNTEAFF.

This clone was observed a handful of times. The CDR3 here is CASSPTGGNTEAFF. The CDR3 DNA reads TGTGCCAGCAGTCCTACAGGGGGGAACACTGAAGCTTTCTTT. The chain links TRBV7-9 to TRBJ1-1; 8 positions agree with TRBD1. Germline assignment: CDR1 SEHNR and CDR2 FQNEAQ (reference sequence). The CDR3 has 14 amino acids. Trimming cost V 6 bases and J 1 base; bases outside gene matches: 4.

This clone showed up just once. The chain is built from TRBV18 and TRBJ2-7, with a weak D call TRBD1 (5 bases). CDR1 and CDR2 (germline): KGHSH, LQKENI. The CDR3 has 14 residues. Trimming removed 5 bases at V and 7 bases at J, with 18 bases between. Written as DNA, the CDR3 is TGTGCCAGCTCATGGACACAGGAGTTTGGGGAGCAGTACTTC. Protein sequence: CASSWTQEFGEQYF. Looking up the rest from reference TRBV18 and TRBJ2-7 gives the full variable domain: NAGVMQNPRHLVRRRGQEARLRCSPMKGHSHVYWYRQLPEEGLKFMVYLQKENIIDESGMPKERFSAEFPKEGPSILRIQQVVRGDSAAYFCASSWTQEFGEQYFGPGTRLTVT.

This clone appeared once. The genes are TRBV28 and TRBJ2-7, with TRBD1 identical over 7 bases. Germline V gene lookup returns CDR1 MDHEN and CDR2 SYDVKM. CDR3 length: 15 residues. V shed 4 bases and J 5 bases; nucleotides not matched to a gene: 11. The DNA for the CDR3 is TGTGCCAGCAGTTCGCCATTGACAGGGCGGAACGAGCAGTACTTC. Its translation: CASSSPLTGRNEQYF.

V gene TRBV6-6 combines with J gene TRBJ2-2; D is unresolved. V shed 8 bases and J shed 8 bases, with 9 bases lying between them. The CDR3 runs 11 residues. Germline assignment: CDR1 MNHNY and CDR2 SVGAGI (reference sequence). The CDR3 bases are TGTGCCAGCCAGATGCGGGGGGAGCTGTTTTTT. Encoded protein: CASQMRGELFF.

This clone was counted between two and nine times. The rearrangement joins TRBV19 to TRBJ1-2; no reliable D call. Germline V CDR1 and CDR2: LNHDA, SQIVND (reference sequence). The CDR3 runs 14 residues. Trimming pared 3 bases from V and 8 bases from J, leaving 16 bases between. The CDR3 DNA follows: TGTGCCAGTAGTATTTCTGGGGTCGGCGGAGGCTACACCTTC. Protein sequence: CASSISGVGGGYTF.

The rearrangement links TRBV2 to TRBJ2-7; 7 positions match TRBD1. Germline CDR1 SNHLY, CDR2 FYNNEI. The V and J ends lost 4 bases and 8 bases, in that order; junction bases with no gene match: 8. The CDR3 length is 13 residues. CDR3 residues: CASSGDRVGKQYF. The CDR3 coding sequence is TGTGCCAGCAGTGGAGACAGGGTAGGGAAGCAGTACTTC.